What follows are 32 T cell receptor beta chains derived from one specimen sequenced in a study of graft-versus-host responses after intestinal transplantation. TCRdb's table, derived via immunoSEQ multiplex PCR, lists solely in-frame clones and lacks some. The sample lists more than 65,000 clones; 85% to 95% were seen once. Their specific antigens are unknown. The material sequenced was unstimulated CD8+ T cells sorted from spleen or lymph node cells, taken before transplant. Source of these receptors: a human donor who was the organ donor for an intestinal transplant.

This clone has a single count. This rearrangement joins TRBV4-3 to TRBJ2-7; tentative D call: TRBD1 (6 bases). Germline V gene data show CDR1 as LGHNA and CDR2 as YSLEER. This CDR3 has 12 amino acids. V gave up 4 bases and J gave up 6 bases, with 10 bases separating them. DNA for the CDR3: TGCGCCAGCAGCCCTCGAGGGGGCGAGCAGTACTTC. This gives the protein CASSPRGGEQYF.

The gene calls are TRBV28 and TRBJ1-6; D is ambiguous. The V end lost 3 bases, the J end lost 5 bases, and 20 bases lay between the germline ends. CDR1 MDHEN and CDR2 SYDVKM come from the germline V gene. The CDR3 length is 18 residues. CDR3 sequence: CASSLLGLGLHDNSPLHF. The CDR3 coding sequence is TGTGCCAGCAGTTTGTTGGGGTTAGGACTGCATGATAATTCACCCCTCCACTTT. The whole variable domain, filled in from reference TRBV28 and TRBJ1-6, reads DVKVTQSSRYLVKRTGEKVFLECVQDMDHENMFWYRQDPGLGLRLIYFSYDVKMKEKGDIPEGYSVSREKKERFSLILESASTNQTSMYLCASSLLGLGLHDNSPLHFGNGTRLTVT.

The CDR3 DNA sequence: TGTGCCAGCAGCTTAGGGGCGGGGGGCGCCGAGCAGTACTTC. Protein: CASSLGAGGAEQYF. The V and J genes are TRBV7-2 and TRBJ2-7, with 8 bases aligning to TRBD2. The CDR3 is 14 residues long. Germline V gene sequence: CDR1 SGHTA, CDR2 FQGNSA. V dropped 1 base and J dropped 6; count of bases not matched to a gene: 5.

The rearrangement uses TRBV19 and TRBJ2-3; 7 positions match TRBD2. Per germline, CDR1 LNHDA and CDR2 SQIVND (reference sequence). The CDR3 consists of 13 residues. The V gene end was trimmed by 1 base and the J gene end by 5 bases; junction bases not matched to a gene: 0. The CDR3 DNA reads TGTGCCAGTAGTATAGCGGGGGGAGATACGCAGTATTTT. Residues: CASSIAGGDTQYF.

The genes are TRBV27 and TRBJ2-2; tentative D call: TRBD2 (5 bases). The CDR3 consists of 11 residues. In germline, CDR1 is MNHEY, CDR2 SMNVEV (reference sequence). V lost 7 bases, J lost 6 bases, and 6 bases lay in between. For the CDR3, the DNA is TGTGCCAGCAAGGAGGCCGGGGAGCTGTTTTTT. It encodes CASKEAGELFF.

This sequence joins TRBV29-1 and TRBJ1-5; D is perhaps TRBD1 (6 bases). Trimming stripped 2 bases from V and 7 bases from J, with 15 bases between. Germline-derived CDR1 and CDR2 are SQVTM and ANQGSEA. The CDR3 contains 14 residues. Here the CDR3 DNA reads TGCAGCGTTGAATCGACAGGAAAAGGGCAGCCCCAGCATTTT. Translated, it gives CSVESTGKGQPQHF.

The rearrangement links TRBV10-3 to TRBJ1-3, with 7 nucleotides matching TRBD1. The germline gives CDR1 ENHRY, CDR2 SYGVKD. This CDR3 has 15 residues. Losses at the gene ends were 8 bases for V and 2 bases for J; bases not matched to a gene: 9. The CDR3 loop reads CAIGGRQGPGNTIYF. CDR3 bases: TGTGCCATCGGCGGGCGACAGGGCCCTGGAAACACCATATATTTT.

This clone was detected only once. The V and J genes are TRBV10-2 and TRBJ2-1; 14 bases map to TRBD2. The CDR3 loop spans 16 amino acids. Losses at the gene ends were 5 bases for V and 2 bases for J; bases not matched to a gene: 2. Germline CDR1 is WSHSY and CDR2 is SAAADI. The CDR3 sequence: CASSLTSGGAYNEQFF. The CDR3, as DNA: TGCGCCAGCAGTCTGACTAGCGGGGGGGCCTACAATGAGCAGTTCTTC.

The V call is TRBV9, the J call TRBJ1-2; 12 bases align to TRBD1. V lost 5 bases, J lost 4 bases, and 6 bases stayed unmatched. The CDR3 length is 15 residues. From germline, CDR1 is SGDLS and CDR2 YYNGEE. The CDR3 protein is CASRGQGADGYGYTF. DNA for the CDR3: TGTGCCAGCAGGGGACAGGGGGCCGATGGCTATGGCTACACCTTC.

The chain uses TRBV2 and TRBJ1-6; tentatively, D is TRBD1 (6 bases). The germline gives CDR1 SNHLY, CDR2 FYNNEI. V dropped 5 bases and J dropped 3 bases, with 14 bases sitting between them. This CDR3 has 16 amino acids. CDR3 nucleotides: TGTGCCAGCAGTCGGCGCCGACAGGACTATAATTCACCCCTCCACTTT. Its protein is CASSRRRQDYNSPLHF.

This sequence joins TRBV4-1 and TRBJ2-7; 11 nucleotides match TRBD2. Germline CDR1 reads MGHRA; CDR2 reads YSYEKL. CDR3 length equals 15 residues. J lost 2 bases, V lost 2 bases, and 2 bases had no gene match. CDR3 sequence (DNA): TGCGCCAGCAGCCAACTAGCGGGGGGAACCTACGAGCAGTACTTC. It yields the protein CASSQLAGGTYEQYF.

The CDR3 protein is CASSWIETPRGYYEQYF. CDR3 coding DNA: TGTGCCAGCTCATGGATTGAGACACCCCGGGGATACTACGAGCAGTACTTC. The chain carries TRBV18 and TRBJ2-7; TRBD2 is a possible D gene (5 bases). The CDR3 spans 17 residues. The V gene lost 5 bases and the J gene lost 3 bases, with 23 bases spanning the gap. The germline V gene encodes CDR1 KGHSH and CDR2 LQKENI.

The CDR3 nucleotides read TGTGCCAGCACCGAGACAGGGGCGTCCAATCAGCCCCAGCATTTT. Its protein is CASTETGASNQPQHF. J is TRBJ1-5 and V is TRBV2; 8 nucleotides line up with TRBD1. V dropped 7 bases and J dropped 3; count of bases not matched to a gene: 8. Germline V gives CDR1 SNHLY, CDR2 FYNNEI. The CDR3 contains 15 residues.

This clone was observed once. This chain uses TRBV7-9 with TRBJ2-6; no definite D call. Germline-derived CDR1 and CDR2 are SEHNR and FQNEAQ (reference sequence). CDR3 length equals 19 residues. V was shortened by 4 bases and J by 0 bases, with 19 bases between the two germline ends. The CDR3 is CASSSTEPLPSSGANVLTF. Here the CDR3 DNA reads TGTGCCAGCAGCTCAACAGAGCCGCTCCCGAGCTCTGGGGCCAACGTCCTGACTTTC.

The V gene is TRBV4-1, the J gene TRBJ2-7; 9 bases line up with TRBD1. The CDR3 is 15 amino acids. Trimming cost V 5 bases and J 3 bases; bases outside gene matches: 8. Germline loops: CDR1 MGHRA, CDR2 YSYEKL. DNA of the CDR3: TGCGCCAGCAGCATCGGACAGGGGAAGTACTACGAGCAGTACTTC. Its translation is CASSIGQGKYYEQYF.

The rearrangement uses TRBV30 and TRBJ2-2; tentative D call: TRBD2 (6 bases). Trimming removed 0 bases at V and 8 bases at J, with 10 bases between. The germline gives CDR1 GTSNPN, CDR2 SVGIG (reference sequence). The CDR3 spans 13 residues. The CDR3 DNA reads TGTGCCTGGAGTGTTTGGGGGGATGGGGAGCTGTTTTTT. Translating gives CAWSVWGDGELFF.

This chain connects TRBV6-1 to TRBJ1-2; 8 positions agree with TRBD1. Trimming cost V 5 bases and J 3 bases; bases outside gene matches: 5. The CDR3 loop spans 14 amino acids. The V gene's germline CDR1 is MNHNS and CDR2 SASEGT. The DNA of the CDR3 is TGTGCCAGCAGTTGGGACAGGAGAGACTATGGCTACACCTTC. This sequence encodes CASSWDRRDYGYTF.

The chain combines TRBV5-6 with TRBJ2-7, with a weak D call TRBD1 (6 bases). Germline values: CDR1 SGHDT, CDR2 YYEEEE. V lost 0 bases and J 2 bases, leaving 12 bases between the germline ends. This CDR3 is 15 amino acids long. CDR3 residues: CASSLEGNRAYEQYF. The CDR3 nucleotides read TGTGCCAGCAGCTTGGAGGGGAACAGGGCCTACGAGCAGTACTTC.

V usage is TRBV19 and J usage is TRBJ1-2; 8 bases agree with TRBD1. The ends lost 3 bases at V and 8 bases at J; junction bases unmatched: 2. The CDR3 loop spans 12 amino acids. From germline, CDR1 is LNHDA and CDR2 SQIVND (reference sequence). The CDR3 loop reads CASSIGQGGYTF. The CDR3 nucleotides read TGTGCCAGTAGTATTGGACAGGGAGGCTACACCTTC.

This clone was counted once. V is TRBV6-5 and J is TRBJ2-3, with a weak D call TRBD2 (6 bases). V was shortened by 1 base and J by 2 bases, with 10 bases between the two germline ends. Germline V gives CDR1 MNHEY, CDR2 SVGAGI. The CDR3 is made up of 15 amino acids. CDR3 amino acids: CASSYYRGFTDTQYF. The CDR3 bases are TGTGCCAGCAGTTACTACCGGGGGTTCACAGATACGCAGTATTTT.

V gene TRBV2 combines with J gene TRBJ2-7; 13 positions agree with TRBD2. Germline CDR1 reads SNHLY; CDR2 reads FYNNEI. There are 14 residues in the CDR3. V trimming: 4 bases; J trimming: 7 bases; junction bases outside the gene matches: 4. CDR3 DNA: TGTGCCAGCAGTGGACTAGCGGGGGGTTTGGAGCAGTACTTC. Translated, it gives CASSGLAGGLEQYF.

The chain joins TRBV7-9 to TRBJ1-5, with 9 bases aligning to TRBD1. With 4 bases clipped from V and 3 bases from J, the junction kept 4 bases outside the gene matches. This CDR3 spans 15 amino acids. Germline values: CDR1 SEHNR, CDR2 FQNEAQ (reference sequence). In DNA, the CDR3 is TGTGCCAGCAGCTCCGGGACAGGGCCCAATCAGCCCCAGCATTTT. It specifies CASSSGTGPNQPQHF.

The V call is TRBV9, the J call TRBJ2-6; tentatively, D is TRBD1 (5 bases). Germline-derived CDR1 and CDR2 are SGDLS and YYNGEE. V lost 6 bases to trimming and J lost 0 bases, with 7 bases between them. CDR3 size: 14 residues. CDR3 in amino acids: CASTGSSGANVLTF. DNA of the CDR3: TGTGCCAGCACAGGGTCCTCTGGGGCCAACGTCCTGACTTTC. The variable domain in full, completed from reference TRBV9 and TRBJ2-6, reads DSGVTQTPKHLITATGQRVTLRCSPRSGDLSVYWYQQSLDQGLQFLIQYYNGEERAKGNILERFSAQQFPDLHSELNLSSLELGDSALYFCASTGSSGANVLTFGAGSRLTVL.

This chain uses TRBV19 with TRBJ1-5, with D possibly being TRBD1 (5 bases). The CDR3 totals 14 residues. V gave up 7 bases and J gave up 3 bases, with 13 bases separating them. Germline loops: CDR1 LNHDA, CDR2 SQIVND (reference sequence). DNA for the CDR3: TGTGCCAGTAATCTGCCAGGGTTCAATCAGCCCCAGCATTTT. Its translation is CASNLPGFNQPQHF.

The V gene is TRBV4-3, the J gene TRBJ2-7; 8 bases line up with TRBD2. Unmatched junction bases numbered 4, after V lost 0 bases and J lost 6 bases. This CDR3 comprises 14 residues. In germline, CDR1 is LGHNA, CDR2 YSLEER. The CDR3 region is CASSQDRGGPEQYF. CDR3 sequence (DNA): TGCGCCAGCAGCCAAGATCGGGGGGGGCCCGAGCAGTACTTC.

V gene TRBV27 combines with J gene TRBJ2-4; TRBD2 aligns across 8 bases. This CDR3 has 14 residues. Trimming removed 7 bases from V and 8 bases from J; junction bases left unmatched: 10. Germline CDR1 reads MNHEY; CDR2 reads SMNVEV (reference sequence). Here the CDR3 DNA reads TGTGCCAGCACCCCGGGACTAGGCGGGGACATTCAGTACTTC. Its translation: CASTPGLGGDIQYF.

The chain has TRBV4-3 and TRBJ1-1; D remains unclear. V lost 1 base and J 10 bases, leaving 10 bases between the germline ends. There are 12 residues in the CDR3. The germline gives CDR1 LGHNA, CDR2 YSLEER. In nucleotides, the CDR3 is TGCGCCAGCAGCCAAGGTCGACGGAGAGCTTTCTTT. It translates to CASSQGRRRAFF.

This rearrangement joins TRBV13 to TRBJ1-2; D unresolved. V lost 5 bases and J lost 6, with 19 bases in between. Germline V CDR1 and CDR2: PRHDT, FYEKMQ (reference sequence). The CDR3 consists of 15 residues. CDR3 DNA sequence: TGTGCCAGCAGCCCCCGGGGAAACCCTTTCGATGGCTACACCTTC. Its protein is CASSPRGNPFDGYTF.

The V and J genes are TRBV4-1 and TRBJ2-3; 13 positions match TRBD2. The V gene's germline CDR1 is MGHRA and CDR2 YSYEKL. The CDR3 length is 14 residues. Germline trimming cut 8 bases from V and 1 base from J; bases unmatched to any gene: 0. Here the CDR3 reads CASGLAGGTDTQYF. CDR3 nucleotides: TGCGCCAGCGGACTAGCGGGGGGCACAGATACGCAGTATTTT.

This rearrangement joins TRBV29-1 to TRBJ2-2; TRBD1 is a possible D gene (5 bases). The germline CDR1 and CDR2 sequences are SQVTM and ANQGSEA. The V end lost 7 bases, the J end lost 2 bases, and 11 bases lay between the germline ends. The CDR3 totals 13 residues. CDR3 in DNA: TGCAGCGCCGCAGGGCTCAACACCGGGGAGCTGTTTTTT. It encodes CSAAGLNTGELFF.

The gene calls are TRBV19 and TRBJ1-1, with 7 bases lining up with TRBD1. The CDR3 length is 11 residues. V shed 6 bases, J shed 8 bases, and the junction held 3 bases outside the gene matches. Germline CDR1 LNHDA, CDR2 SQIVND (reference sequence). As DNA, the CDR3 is TGTGCCAGTAGCGCAGGGGGGGAAGCTTTCTTT. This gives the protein CASSAGGEAFF. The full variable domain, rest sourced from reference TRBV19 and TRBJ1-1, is DGGITQSPKYLFRKEGQNVTLSCEQNLNHDAMYWYRQDPGQGLRLIYYSQIVNDFQKGDIAEGYSVSREKKESFPLTVTSAQKNPTAFYLCASSAGGEAFFGQGTRLTVV.

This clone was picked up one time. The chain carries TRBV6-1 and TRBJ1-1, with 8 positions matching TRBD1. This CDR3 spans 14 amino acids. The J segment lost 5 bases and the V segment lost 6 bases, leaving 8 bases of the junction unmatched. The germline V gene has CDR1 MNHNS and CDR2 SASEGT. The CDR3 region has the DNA TGTGCCAGCAGCTGGACAGGGACCCGAACTGAAGCTTTCTTT. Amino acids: CASSWTGTRTEAFF.